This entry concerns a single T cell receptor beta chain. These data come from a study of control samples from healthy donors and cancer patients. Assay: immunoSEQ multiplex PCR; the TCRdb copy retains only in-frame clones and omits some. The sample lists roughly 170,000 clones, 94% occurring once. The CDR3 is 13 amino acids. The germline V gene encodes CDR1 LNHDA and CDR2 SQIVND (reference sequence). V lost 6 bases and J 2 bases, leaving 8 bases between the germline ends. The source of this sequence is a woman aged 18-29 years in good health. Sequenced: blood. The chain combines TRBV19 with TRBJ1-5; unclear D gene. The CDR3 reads CASRKLGNQPQHF. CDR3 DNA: TGTGCCAGTAGAAAACTTGGCAATCAGCCCCAGCATTTT.